This is a list of T cell receptor beta chains from one sample in a study of early stage breast cancer tumors. Libraries were prepared by immunoSEQ multiplex PCR; TCRdb keeps only in-frame clonotypes and omits some of them. The sample yields about 9,900 clones, under 70% seen once. Sequenced: breast tumor tissue. These receptors were obtained from a person aged 55-75 years with breast cancer. CDR3s include the opening cysteine and the closing phenylalanine or tryptophan. Each record gives: D gene, clone size, CDR3 length, J gene, V gene, CDR3 DNA, CDR3 protein. A D gene is named only where the DNA matches it firmly. Where a row states a size, it is once, few, many or the class of an expanded clone; other rows omit it.

.	.	14	TRBJ2-7	TRBV10-3	TGTGCCATCAGTCCAGGAGGAGGCTCAGAGGAGCAGTACTTC	CAISPGGGSEEQYF
.	.	13	TRBJ2-7	TRBV6-5	TGTGCCAGCAGCGCCAACCCCCGGCGCGAGCAGTACTTC	CASSANPRREQYF
.	few	13	TRBJ2-3	TRBV9	TGTGCCAGCAGCGTCGGCCTTAGGGATACGCAGTATTTT	CASSVGLRDTQYF
.	.	14	TRBJ2-1	TRBV7-6	TGTGCCAGCAGCTTAGAGGCGAGAGTCAATGAGCAGTTCTTC	CASSLEARVNEQFF
.	.	17	TRBJ2-3	TRBV14	TGTGCCAGCAGCCTAAGGGGGATCAGGGATAACACAGATACGCAGTATTTT	CASSLRGIRDNTDTQYF
.	.	12	TRBJ2-7	TRBV6-5	TGTGCCAGCAGCCTTAGCGGCTACGAGCAGTACTTC	CASSLSGYEQYF
.	.	12	TRBJ2-3	TRBV9	TGTGCCAGCAGCGTAAGCGCAGATACGCAGTATTTT	CASSVSADTQYF
.	.	13	TRBJ2-7	TRBV2	TGTGCCAGCAGCTTACAGGGCTCCTACGAGCAGTACTTC	CASSLQGSYEQYF
.	once	15	TRBJ1-1	TRBV9	TGTGCCAGCAGCCCGAGTGGGGGTGTTGGAACTGAAGCTTTCTTT	CASSPSGGVGTEAFF
.	.	15	TRBJ2-3	TRBV18	TGTGCCAGCTCACCATGGGGGGGGCCCACAGATACGCAGTATTTT	CASSPWGGPTDTQYF
.	few	13	TRBJ1-2	TRBV2	TGTGCCAGCAGACCGGGTTTCAACTATGGCTACACCTTC	CASRPGFNYGYTF
.	.	15	TRBJ2-2	TRBV29-1	TGCAGCGTTGAGGAGGGGGGCGCGAACACCGGGGAGCTGTTTTTT	CSVEEGGANTGELFF
.	.	14	TRBJ1-2	TRBV18	TGTGCCAGCTCACCACGGGGGGGAGAGGATGGCTACACCTTC	CASSPRGGEDGYTF
.	.	14	TRBJ1-6	TRBV19	TGTGCCAGTAGGTTTAGCTCCTATAATTCACCCCTCCACTTT	CASRFSSYNSPLHF
.	.	12	TRBJ1-2	TRBV29-1	TGCAGCGTTGAAGGGGACCTCTATGGCTACACCTTC	CSVEGDLYGYTF
TRBD1	hyperexpanded	15	TRBJ1-2	TRBV6-4	TGTGCCAGCAGTGACACCGGACAGGGTGTTGGTGGCTACACCTTC	CASSDTGQGVGGYTF
.	once	15	TRBJ2-7	TRBV11-3	TGTGCCAGCAGCTTAGATGGGGGCCGCGGCTACGAGCAGTACTTC	CASSLDGGRGYEQYF
TRBD1	medium-sized	17	TRBJ1-4	TRBV2	TGTGCCAGCACCAAGGGACAGGGGGCGGTCGATTCGGGAAAACTGTTTTTT	CASTKGQGAVDSGKLFF
.	.	18	TRBJ1-2	TRBV7-9	TGTGCCAGCAGCCCAGTCGAAGAGTTTTTGGGGGAGCTAGGTGGCTACACCTTC	CASSPVEEFLGELGGYTF
.	large	16	TRBJ2-7	TRBV13	TGTGCCAGCAACCTACTCCGGGACACCAACTCCTACGAGCAGTACTTC	CASNLLRDTNSYEQYF
.	once	13	TRBJ1-6	TRBV6-4	TGTGCCAGCAGTGCAGACGGAAATTCACCCCTCCACTTT	CASSADGNSPLHF
.	few	11	TRBJ2-1	TRBV2	TGTGCCGGGAGCGGTAACAATGAGCAGTTCTTC	CAGSGNNEQFF
.	.	12	TRBJ1-3	TRBV5-1	TGCGCCAGCAGCTTAAGTGGAAACACCATATATTTT	CASSLSGNTIYF
TRBD2	.	16	TRBJ2-1	TRBV7-9	TGTGCCAGCAGCCCCCTCGGGAGGGCCTCCTACAATGAGCAGTTCTTC	CASSPLGRASYNEQFF
.	once	13	TRBJ1-1	TRBV2	TGTGCCAGCATCGAGGAAGTGAACACTGAAGCTTTCTTT	CASIEEVNTEAFF
.	.	11	TRBJ1-2	TRBV9	TGTGCCAGCAGCGCTAATAGTGGCTACACCTTC	CASSANSGYTF
TRBD1	.	16	TRBJ1-5	TRBV7-8	TGTGCCAGCAGCTTCGGGTATCACAGGGGGAGTCAGCCCCAGCATTTT	CASSFGYHRGSQPQHF
.	.	18	TRBJ2-3	TRBV29-1	TGCAGCGTTTTCGGGGAAAACAGTGGAGGGCTAATACGAGATACGCAGTATTTT	CSVFGENSGGLIRDTQYF
.	.	13	TRBJ2-7	TRBV28	TGTGCCAGCCAACGGACAGATACCTACGAGCAGTACTTC	CASQRTDTYEQYF
TRBD1	.	14	TRBJ2-1	TRBV7-9	TGTGCCAGCAGACCTAAACAGGGGGTAAATGAGCAGTTCTTC	CASRPKQGVNEQFF
.	few	14	TRBJ1-5	TRBV25-1	TGTGCCAGCAGTGAGCCCGGCCCGGGGCAGCCCCAGCATTTT	CASSEPGPGQPQHF
.	few	14	TRBJ1-6	TRBV7-9	TGTGCCAGCAGGGACGGTTCCTATAATTCACCCCTCCACTTT	CASRDGSYNSPLHF
TRBD1	.	16	TRBJ2-2	TRBV6-5	TGTGCCAGCAGTTCAGGGACAGGGGGTTACACCGGGGAGCTGTTTTTT	CASSSGTGGYTGELFF
.	.	14	TRBJ1-2	TRBV5-1	TGCGCCAGCAGCTTGGGACGGCGTATCTATGGCTACACCTTC	CASSLGRRIYGYTF
.	.	11	TRBJ2-3	TRBV20-1	TGCAGTGCTACGGCAACAGATACGCAGTATTTT	CSATATDTQYF
TRBD1	.	13	TRBJ1-1	TRBV6-1	TGTGCCAGCAGTCGGACAGGGGTCACTGAAGCTTTCTTT	CASSRTGVTEAFF
.	medium-sized	15	TRBJ1-5	TRBV2	TGTGCCAGCAGTGAAGCCGGGGTAGGCAATCAGCCCCAGCATTTT	CASSEAGVGNQPQHF
.	.	13	TRBJ2-2	TRBV10-1	TGCGCCACCTCGCTAGCCGGGGCTGGGGAGCTGTTTTTT	CATSLAGAGELFF
TRBD2	.	15	TRBJ2-7	TRBV5-6	TGTGCCAGCAGCTCATTCGCGGGGGGTCGCTACGAGCAGTACTTC	CASSSFAGGRYEQYF
TRBD1	few	14	TRBJ1-4	TRBV27	TGTGCCAGCAGTTTCAGGGGGTTTGGCGAAAAACTGTTTTTT	CASSFRGFGEKLFF
.	few	14	TRBJ1-6	TRBV5-1	TGCGCCAGCACCAGGGGCTGGGAAAATTCACCCCTCCACTTT	CASTRGWENSPLHF